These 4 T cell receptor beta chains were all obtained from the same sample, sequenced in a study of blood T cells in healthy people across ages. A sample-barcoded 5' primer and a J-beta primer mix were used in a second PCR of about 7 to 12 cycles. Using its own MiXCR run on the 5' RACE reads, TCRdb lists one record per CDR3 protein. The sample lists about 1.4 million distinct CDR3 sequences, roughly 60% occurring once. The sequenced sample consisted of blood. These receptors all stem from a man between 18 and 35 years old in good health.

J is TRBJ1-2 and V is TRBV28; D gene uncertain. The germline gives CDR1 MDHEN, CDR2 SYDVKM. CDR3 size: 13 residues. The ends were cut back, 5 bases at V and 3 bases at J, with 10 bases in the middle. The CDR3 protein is CASSPLDHYGYTF. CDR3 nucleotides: TGTGCCAGCAGTCCCCTCGATCACTATGGCTACACCTTC.

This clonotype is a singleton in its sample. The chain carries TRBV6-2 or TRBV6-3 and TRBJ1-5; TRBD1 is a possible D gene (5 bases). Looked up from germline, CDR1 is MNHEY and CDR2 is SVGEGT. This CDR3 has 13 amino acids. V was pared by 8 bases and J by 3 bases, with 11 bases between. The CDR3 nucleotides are TGTGCCAGCGGTCGGGGGATCAATCAGCCCCAGCATTTT. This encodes CASGRGINQPQHF.

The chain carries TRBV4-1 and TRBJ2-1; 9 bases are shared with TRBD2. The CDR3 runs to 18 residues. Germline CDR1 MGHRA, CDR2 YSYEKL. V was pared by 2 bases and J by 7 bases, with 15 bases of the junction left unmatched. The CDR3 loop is CASSQLRIGGREGNEQFF. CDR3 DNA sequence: TGCGCCAGCAGCCAATTGAGGATCGGCGGGAGGGAAGGAAATGAGCAGTTCTTC.

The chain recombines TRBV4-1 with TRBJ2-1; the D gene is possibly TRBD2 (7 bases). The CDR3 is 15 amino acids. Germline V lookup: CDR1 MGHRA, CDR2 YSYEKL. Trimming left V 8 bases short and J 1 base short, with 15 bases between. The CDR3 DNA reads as TGCGCCAGCGGGAGGGGGGAGGGGTCCTACAATGAGCAGTTCTTC. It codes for CASGRGEGSYNEQFF.